This TCR beta chain was found in a study of T cell repertoires in cytomegalovirus infection. Study overall: Through public TCR beta signatures, both CMV infection and matching HLA type were indicated.

The CDR3 consists of 15 residues. V was pared by 0 bases and J by 5 bases, with 11 bases between. Per the germline V gene, CDR1 is KGHDR and CDR2 is SFDVKD. Study-wide findings and caveats: The ex vivo response was dominated by HLA-C-restricted CMV-specific TCR beta clonotypes. Identification of carriers of CMV plus the relevant HLA was performed using cumulative public TCR beta family frequency.

One entry per CDR3 protein results from TCRdb running MiXCR on the reads. The table includes fewer than 550,000 distinct CDR3 sequences, 15% to 20% detected once. This clonotype was seen many times. What it recognizes is unknown. Input material: CD8+ T cells from PBMCs. This chain joins TRBV24-1 and TRBJ2-3; possibly TRBD1 or TRBD2 for D (5 bases each). This TCR was recovered from a human donor in good health (CMV status not recorded). Some clones in this sample may be carry-over from other donors' samples. Here the CDR3 reads CATSDLRRGEDTQYF. The CDR3 nucleotides are TGTGCCACCAGTGATTTGCGAAGAGGGGAAGATACGCAGTATTTT.